The source of this T cell receptor beta chain is a study of shared clonotypes between healthy human individuals. The wider study: Per-donor plates numbered three CD4 naive, three CD4 memory, two CD8 naive and one CD8 memory.

Study-level points and caveats: Shared clonotypes: about 4.6% naive CD4, under 4% naive CD8, under 2.5% memory CD4, about 0.4% memory CD8.

Measured with immunoSEQ multiplex PCR; TCRdb has only the in-frame clones, and not every one. The profile shows 2,500,000 or so clones, roughly 93% of them singletons. Between the trimmed V and J ends, which lost 2 bases and 5 bases, there was a span of 9 bases. There are 14 residues in the CDR3. Germline lookup yields CDR1 ENHRY and CDR2 SYGVKD. Notes on this clone: Its antigen is not known.

The chain carries TRBV10-3 and TRBJ1-4; no firm D call. This sequence was found in a man younger than 35 in good health. Some clones in this sample may be carry-over from other donors' samples. Specimen: naive CD4+ T cells from PBMCs. The subset is: CD45RA+ positively selected. The DNA of the CDR3 is TGTGCCATCAGTGAGGAACTCTGGAATGAAAAACTGTTTTTT. Residues: CAISEELWNEKLFF.